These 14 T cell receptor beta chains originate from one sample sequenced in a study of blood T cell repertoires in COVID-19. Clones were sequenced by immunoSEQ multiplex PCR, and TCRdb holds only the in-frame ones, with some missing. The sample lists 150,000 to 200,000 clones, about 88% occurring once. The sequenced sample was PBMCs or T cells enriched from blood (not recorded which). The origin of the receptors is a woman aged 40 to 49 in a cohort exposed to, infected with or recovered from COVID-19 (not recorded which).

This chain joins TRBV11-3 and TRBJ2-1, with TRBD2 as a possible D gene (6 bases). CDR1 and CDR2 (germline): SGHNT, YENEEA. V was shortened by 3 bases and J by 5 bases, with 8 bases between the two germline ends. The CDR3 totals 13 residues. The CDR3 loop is CASSFGGDNEQFF. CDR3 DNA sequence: TGTGCCAGCAGCTTCGGGGGAGACAATGAGCAGTTCTTC.

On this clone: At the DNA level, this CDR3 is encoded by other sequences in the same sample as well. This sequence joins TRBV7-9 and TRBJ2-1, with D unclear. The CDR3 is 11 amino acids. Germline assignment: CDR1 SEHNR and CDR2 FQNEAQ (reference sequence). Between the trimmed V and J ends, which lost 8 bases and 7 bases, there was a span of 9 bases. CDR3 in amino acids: CASSPYNEQFF. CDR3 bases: TGTGCCAGCTCCCCGTATAATGAGCAGTTCTTC.

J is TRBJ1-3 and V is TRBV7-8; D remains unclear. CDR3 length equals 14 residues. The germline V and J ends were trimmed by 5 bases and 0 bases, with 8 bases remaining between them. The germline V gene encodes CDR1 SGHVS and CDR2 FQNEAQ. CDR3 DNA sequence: TGTGCCAGCAGCCCCGGGATCTCTGGAAACACCATATATTTT. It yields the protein CASSPGISGNTIYF.

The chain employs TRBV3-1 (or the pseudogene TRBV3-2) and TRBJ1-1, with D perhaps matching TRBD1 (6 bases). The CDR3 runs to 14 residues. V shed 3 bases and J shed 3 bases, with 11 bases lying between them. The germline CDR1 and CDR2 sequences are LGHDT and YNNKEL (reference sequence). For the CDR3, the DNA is TGTGCCAGCAGCCAGGCAGGGGATGACACTGAAGCTTTCTTT. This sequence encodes CASSQAGDDTEAFF.

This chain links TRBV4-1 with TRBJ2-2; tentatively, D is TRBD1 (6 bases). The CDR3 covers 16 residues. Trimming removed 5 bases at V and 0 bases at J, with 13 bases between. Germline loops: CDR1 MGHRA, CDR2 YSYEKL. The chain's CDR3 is CASSLRTVTNTGELFF. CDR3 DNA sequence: TGCGCCAGCAGCTTACGGACAGTCACGAACACCGGGGAGCTGTTTTTT.

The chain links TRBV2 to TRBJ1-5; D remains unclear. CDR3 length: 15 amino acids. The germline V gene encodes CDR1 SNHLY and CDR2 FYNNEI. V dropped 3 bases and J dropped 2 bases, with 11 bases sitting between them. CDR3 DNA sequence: TGTGCCAGCAGTGACGGCCGAAGCGGCAATCAGCCCCAGCATTTT. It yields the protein CASSDGRSGNQPQHF.

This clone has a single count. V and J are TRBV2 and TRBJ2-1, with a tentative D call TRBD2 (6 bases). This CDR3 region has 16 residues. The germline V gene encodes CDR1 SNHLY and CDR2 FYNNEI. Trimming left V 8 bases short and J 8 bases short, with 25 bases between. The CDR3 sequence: CASSPDYGVGIDEQFF. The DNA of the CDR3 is TGTGCCAGCTCCCCGGACTACGGCGTGGGGATAGATGAGCAGTTCTTC. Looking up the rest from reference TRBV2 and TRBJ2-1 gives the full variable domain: EPEVTQTPSHQVTQMGQEVILRCVPISNHLYFYWYRQILGQKVEFLVSFYNNEISEKSEIFDDQFSVERPDGSNFTLKIRSTKLEDSAMYFCASSPDYGVGIDEQFFGPGTRLTVL.

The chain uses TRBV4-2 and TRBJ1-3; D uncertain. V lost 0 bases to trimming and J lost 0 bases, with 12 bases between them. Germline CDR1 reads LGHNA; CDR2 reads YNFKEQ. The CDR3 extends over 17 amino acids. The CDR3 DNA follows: TGTGCCAGCAGCCAAGATATTTCTGTTTACTCTGGAAACACCATATATTTT. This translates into CASSQDISVYSGNTIYF.

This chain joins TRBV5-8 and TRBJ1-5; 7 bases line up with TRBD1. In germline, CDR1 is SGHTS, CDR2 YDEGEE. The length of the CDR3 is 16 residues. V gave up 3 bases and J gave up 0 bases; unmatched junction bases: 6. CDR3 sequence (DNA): TGTGCCAGCAGCTCGTCACGACAGGGTAGCAATCAGCCCCAGCATTTT. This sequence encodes CASSSSRQGSNQPQHF.

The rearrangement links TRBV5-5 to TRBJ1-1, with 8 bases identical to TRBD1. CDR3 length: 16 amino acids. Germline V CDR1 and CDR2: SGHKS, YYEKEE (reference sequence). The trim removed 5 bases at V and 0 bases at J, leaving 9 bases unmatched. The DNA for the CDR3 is TGTGCCAGCAGGGACAGGGAGTTGAGGGTGAACACTGAAGCTTTCTTT. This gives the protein CASRDRELRVNTEAFF.

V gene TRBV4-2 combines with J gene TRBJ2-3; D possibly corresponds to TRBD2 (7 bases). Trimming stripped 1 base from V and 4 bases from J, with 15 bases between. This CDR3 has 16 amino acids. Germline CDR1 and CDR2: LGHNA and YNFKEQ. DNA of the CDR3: TGTGCCAGCAGCCAAGTTGGGGGCGGGGGCGCAGATACGCAGTATTTT. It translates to CASSQVGGGGADTQYF.

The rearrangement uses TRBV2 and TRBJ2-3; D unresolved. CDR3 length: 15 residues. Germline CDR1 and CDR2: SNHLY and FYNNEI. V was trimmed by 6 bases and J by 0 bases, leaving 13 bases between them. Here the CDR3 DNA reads TGTGCCAGCAGCACACTAACTTCTAGCACAGATACGCAGTATTTT. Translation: CASSTLTSSTDTQYF.

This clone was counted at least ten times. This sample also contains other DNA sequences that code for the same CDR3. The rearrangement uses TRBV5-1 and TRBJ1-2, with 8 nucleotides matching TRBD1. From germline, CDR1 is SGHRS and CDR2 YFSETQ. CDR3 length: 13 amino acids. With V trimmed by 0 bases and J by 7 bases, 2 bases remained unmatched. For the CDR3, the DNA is TGCGCCAGCAGCTTGGACGGACAGGGTGGCTACACCTTC. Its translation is CASSLDGQGGYTF.

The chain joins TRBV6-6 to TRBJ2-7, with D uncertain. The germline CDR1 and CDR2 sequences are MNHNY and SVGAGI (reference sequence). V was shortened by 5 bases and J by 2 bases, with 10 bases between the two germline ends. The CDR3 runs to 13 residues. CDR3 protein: CASSPDLTYEQYF. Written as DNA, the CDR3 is TGTGCCAGCAGTCCCGACTTGACCTACGAGCAGTACTTC.